The rows below give T cell receptor beta chains drawn from one sample of a study of control samples from healthy donors and cancer patients. Sequencing was performed with immunoSEQ multiplex PCR; in TCRdb, only in-frame clones are kept and a portion is missing. The sample records 170,000 or so clones, about 91% being singletons. Sample: blood. The source of these receptors is a middle-aged woman in good health. The CDR3 runs from the conserved cysteine through the conserved F or W. D genes are given only for firm matches. Clone size is given for some rows only: seen once, a few or many times, or a class if the clone is expanded.

v_call,j_call,d_call,clone_size,cdr3_aa,cdr3_nt
TRBV10-2,TRBJ2-7,.,.,CASSPGPSSYEQYF,TGCGCCAGCAGTCCGGGACCGAGCTCCTACGAGCAGTACTTC
TRBV6-2/TRBV6-3,TRBJ1-2,TRBD1,.,CASSLSGQHNYGYTF,TGTGCCAGCAGCCTCTCGGGACAGCACAACTATGGCTACACCTTC
TRBV7-8,TRBJ1-3,.,.,CASSLVAGAGNTIYF,TGTGCCAGCAGCTTAGTTGCAGGGGCCGGAAACACCATATATTTT
TRBV6-5,TRBJ1-2,.,.,CASRNDPNYGYTF,TGTGCCAGCCGCAACGACCCCAACTATGGCTACACCTTC
TRBV6-1,TRBJ1-1,.,.,CASSEAPGIDTEAFF,TGTGCCAGCAGTGAAGCGCCAGGGATAGACACTGAAGCTTTCTTT
TRBV6-5,TRBJ1-2,.,.,CASSPNYGYTF,TGTGCCAGCAGCCCTAACTATGGCTACACCTTC
TRBV2,TRBJ1-1,.,.,CASSIGDTEAFF,TGTGCCAGCAGCATAGGGGACACTGAAGCTTTCTTT
TRBV19,TRBJ1-2,.,.,CASSIGQTISYTF,TGTGCCAGTAGTATCGGGCAGACTATAAGCTACACCTTC
TRBV6-5,TRBJ2-3,.,.,CASSYSAGPAVTQYF,TGTGCCAGCAGTTACTCGGCGGGGCCTGCCGTTACGCAGTATTTT
TRBV11-2,TRBJ1-2,.,.,CASSPFRGTNYGYTF,TGTGCCAGCAGCCCGTTCCGGGGAACTAACTATGGCTACACCTTC
TRBV9,TRBJ1-5,.,.,CASSEDWVGPQHF,TGTGCCAGCAGCGAGGACTGGGTTGGACCCCAGCATTTT
TRBV6-1,TRBJ2-5,.,.,CASSEAAWEGTQYF,TGTGCCAGCAGTGAAGCGGCCTGGGAAGGGACCCAGTACTTC
TRBV4-1,TRBJ1-1,TRBD1,.,CASSPSEGQGNTEAFF,TGCGCCAGCAGCCCAAGCGAGGGACAGGGAAACACTGAAGCTTTCTTT
TRBV5-8,TRBJ2-1,TRBD2,.,CASSFGLAGSGRGEQFF,TGTGCCAGCAGCTTCGGACTAGCGGGGAGTGGTAGGGGTGAGCAGTTCTTC
TRBV4-1,TRBJ1-3,.,.,CASSQGPSSGNTIYF,TGCGCCAGCAGCCAAGGACCTTCCTCTGGAAACACCATATATTTT
TRBV18,TRBJ1-1,.,.,CASSLRLDGGAGTEAFF,TGTGCCAGCTCACTTAGATTGGATGGGGGCGCGGGCACTGAAGCTTTCTTT
TRBV2,TRBJ2-1,.,.,CASGRTAYNEQFF,TGTGCCAGCGGGAGGACAGCCTACAATGAGCAGTTCTTC
TRBV6-1,TRBJ2-3,TRBD2,.,CASSDQRGVTDTQYF,TGTGCCAGCAGTGACCAGCGGGGGGTCACAGATACGCAGTATTTT
TRBV4-2,TRBJ2-7,TRBD1,.,CASSQVSLGTASYEQYF,TGTGCCAGCAGCCAAGTCTCCCTCGGGACAGCTTCCTACGAGCAGTACTTC
TRBV5-4,TRBJ2-2,.,.,CASSLGQNTGELFF,TGTGCCAGCAGCTTGGGGCAGAACACCGGGGAGCTGTTTTTT
TRBV11-2,TRBJ1-1,TRBD1,.,CASSPQGAGNTEAFF,TGTGCCAGCAGCCCACAGGGGGCTGGGAACACTGAAGCTTTCTTT
TRBV7-8,TRBJ1-5,TRBD1,.,CASSQTGFSNQPQHF,TGTGCCAGCAGCCAGACAGGGTTTAGCAATCAGCCCCAGCATTTT
TRBV4-2,TRBJ2-1,TRBD2,many,CASSQDGSGGVNEQFF,TGTGCCAGCAGCCAAGATGGTAGCGGGGGAGTCAATGAGCAGTTCTTC
TRBV6-1,TRBJ2-3,.,.,CASSEETDTQYF,TGTGCCAGCAGTGAGGAGACAGATACGCAGTATTTT
TRBV19,TRBJ1-2,.,.,CASSETSGGYTF,TGTGCCAGTTCTGAGACCAGCGGCGGCTACACCTTC
TRBV20-1,TRBJ1-4,.,.,CSGRQAGKLFF,TGCAGTGGCAGACAGGCAGGAAAACTGTTTTTT
TRBV6-5,TRBJ1-1,.,.,CASRGIGTEAFF,TGTGCCAGCAGGGGTATCGGCACTGAAGCTTTCTTT
TRBV2,TRBJ2-3,TRBD2,.,CASRLAGSSTDTQYF,TGTGCCAGCAGACTAGCGGGGAGTAGCACAGATACGCAGTATTTT
TRBV29-1,TRBJ2-5,.,.,CSVVNPAETQYF,TGCAGCGTTGTTAACCCCGCCGAGACCCAGTACTTC
TRBV13,TRBJ1-2,.,.,CASSLPDAGNDYGYTF,TGTGCCAGCAGCCTCCCGGATGCGGGGAACGACTATGGCTACACCTTC
TRBV5-1,TRBJ2-5,.,.,CASSLPSPEETQYF,TGCGCCAGCAGCTTGCCTAGTCCCGAAGAGACCCAGTACTTC